The 7 T cell receptor beta chains below were found in one sample sequenced in a study of blood T cells in healthy people across ages. Alongside a J-beta primer mix, a sample-barcoded 5' primer served in a second PCR lasting about 7 to 11 cycles. TCRdb independently ran MiXCR on the 5' RACE reads; one entry per CDR3 protein. The sample has approximately 800,000 distinct CDR3 sequences; 25% are singletons. The sample also formed part of further work on T cells of mothers and their children.

The sample taken for sequencing was blood. The source of these receptors is a boy between 5 and 17 years old in good health.

The chain joins TRBV28 to TRBJ1-4; TRBD1 matches at 7 bases. From germline, CDR1 is MDHEN and CDR2 SYDVKM. J gave up 10 bases and V 1 base, and 12 bases lay outside the gene matches. CDR3 length: 16 amino acids. Here the CDR3 reads CASSLFSGTDDGKLFF. For the CDR3, the DNA is TGTGCCAGCAGTTTATTTTCCGGGACAGATGATGGAAAACTGTTTTTT. Combining the CDR3 with reference TRBV28 and TRBJ1-4 gives the whole variable domain DVKVTQSSRYLVKRTGEKVFLECVQDMDHENMFWYRQDPGLGLRLIYFSYDVKMKEKGDIPEGYSVSREKKERFSLILESASTNQTSMYLCASSLFSGTDDGKLFFGSGTQLSVL.

This clonotype was observed a few times. V and J are TRBV27 and TRBJ2-2; D not resolved. Per germline, CDR1 MNHEY and CDR2 SMNVEV (reference sequence). This CDR3 contains 15 residues. Trimming took off 2 bases at V and 8 bases at J, with 15 bases between the two ends. In DNA form, the CDR3 reads TGTGCCAGCAGTTTAATAATTTCCAGCAGGGGGGAGCTGTTTTTT. It yields the protein CASSLIISSRGELFF.

The chain carries TRBV12-3 or TRBV12-4 and TRBJ1-3, with D tentatively TRBD1 (6 bases). Deletions cut 6 bases from V and 4 bases from J, with 19 bases between. The CDR3 is 16 residues long. The CDR3 loop reads CASRISLGGEGNTIYF. CDR3 nucleotide sequence: TGTGCCAGCAGAATATCCCTCGGGGGCGAGGGAAACACCATATATTTT.

This clonotype has a single count. This chain joins TRBV5-1 and TRBJ2-2; D perhaps matches TRBD1 (6 bases). The CDR3 runs to 14 residues. The germline V gene encodes CDR1 SGHRS and CDR2 YFSETQ. V was trimmed by 4 bases and J by 5 bases, leaving 12 bases between them. CDR3 in DNA: TGCGCCAGCAGCACCGCACAGGGTACCGGGGAGCTGTTTTTT. This sequence encodes CASSTAQGTGELFF.

The chain is built from TRBV7-3 and TRBJ2-1; D not certain. The germline V gene has CDR1 SGHTA and CDR2 FQGTGA. V was pared by 5 bases and J by 2 bases, with 7 bases between. This CDR3 has 13 residues. The CDR3 sequence: CASSNRPYNEQFF. CDR3 nucleotides: TGTGCCAGCAGCAACAGACCCTACAATGAGCAGTTCTTC.

The chain joins TRBV27 to TRBJ2-5; TRBD2 might be the D (6 bases). The DNA end lines up better with TRBJ2-7; the J call may be wrong. There are 13 residues in the CDR3. The germline CDR1 and CDR2 sequences are MNHEY and SMNVEV (reference sequence). Here the CDR3 reads CASTGAGSNEQYF. The CDR3 region has the DNA TGTGCCAGCACCGGGGCGGGATCCAACGAGCAGTACTTC.

V and J are TRBV7-9 and TRBJ1-2; a weak D match, TRBD1 (6 bases). Germline loops: CDR1 SEHNR, CDR2 FQNEAQ (reference sequence). The CDR3 has 14 residues. V dropped 2 bases and J dropped 4 bases, with 11 bases sitting between them. This CDR3 reads CASSLSQGTYGYTF. The CDR3 DNA reads as TGTGCCAGCAGCTTATCCCAGGGGACCTATGGCTACACCTTC.